This T cell receptor beta chain appears in the sequencing data of a study of CD8 T cells in ankylosing spondylitis. With V trimmed by 4 bases and J by 6 bases, 6 bases remained unmatched. Germline CDR1 is LGHNA and CDR2 is YSLEER. This CDR3 contains 15 residues. 5'-RACE, quantitative and with molecular barcodes, yielded the TCR beta libraries. TCRdb reprocessed the 5' RACE reads via MiXCR and lists one record per CDR3 protein. The data show around 890,000 distinct CDR3 sequences, 12% seen once. This clonotype has more than one count but fewer than ten. What it binds is not known. General study findings and limits: Clones linked with disease were CD8+ and fairly uncommon in the peripheral blood. Matched synovial fluid from ankylosing spondylitis patients was reported to be enriched for disease-linked clones. The study identified a TCR beta motif of roughly eight highly homologous variants that appeared characteristic of ankylosing spondylitis blood.

Sequencing was carried out using blood, either unsorted or a sorted T cell fraction (not recorded which). The chain recombines TRBV4-3 with TRBJ1-5; 10 positions match TRBD1. The receptor comes from a male donor with ankylosing spondylitis. The CDR3 here is CASSPGTGEIQPQHF. The CDR3 nucleotides read TGCGCCAGCAGCCCCGGGACAGGGGAGATTCAGCCCCAGCATTTT.